This passage covers 9 T cell receptor beta chains from one sample sequenced in a study of T cell responses to AZD1222 COVID-19 vaccine. Sequenced by immunoSEQ multiplex PCR; TCRdb stores in-frame clones only, minus some. The sample has about 39,000 clones; 88% are singletons. The sample here was peripheral blood, taken 28 days after the second dose of the MenACWY control vaccine. The origin of the receptors is an adult who received the MenACWY meningococcal vaccine as a control.

The chain recombines TRBV5-4 with TRBJ1-3; unclear D gene. V lost 4 bases to trimming and J lost 3 bases, with 8 bases between them. Germline CDR1 SGHNT, CDR2 YYREEE (reference sequence). The CDR3 totals 13 residues. The CDR3 loop reads CASSLLDGNTIYF. For the CDR3, the DNA is TGTGCCAGCAGCCTGCTGGATGGAAACACCATATATTTT.

V usage is TRBV29-1 and J usage is TRBJ2-1; 8 bases are a match to TRBD1. V lost 3 bases and J lost 1; bases outside the gene matches: 5. CDR1 is SQVTM, CDR2 ANQGSEA, per germline. The CDR3 runs 15 residues. The CDR3 DNA follows: TGCAGCGTTGAGACAGGGGCCTCGTCCTACAATGAGCAGTTCTTC. This codes for CSVETGASSYNEQFF.

The chain links TRBV14 to TRBJ1-1, with D uncertain. The V gene lost 3 bases and the J gene lost 8 bases, with 13 bases spanning the gap. This CDR3 spans 13 amino acids. CDR1 and CDR2 (germline): SGHDN, FVKESK. CDR3: CASSQNTGSEAFF. CDR3 bases: TGTGCCAGCAGCCAGAATACGGGGTCGGAAGCTTTCTTT.

The gene calls are TRBV28 and TRBJ2-3, with 10 nucleotides matching TRBD1. The CDR3 runs 15 residues. Unmatched junction bases numbered 2, after V lost 2 bases and J lost 3 bases. CDR1 is MDHEN and CDR2 is SYDVKM in the germline V gene. The CDR3 is CASSLGDRGTDTQYF. The CDR3 nucleotides are TGTGCCAGCAGTTTAGGGGACAGGGGTACAGATACGCAGTATTTT.

The chain couples TRBV19 to TRBJ2-1; D unclear. The length of the CDR3 is 13 residues. The germline V and J ends were trimmed by 2 bases and 11 bases, with 13 bases remaining between them. The germline gives CDR1 LNHDA, CDR2 SQIVND (reference sequence). The CDR3 loop reads CASSIIMEPKQFF. CDR3 DNA: TGTGCCAGTAGTATAATTATGGAGCCTAAGCAGTTCTTC.

The chain links TRBV18 to TRBJ2-5; 7 bases agree with TRBD2. Germline lookup yields CDR1 KGHSH and CDR2 LQKENI. The CDR3 has 12 amino acids. V was pared by 6 bases and J by 3 bases, with 1 base of the junction left unmatched. The CDR3 bases are TGTGCCAGCTCTGCGGGGGAAGAGACCCAGTACTTC. Encoded protein: CASSAGEETQYF.

J is TRBJ2-7 and V is TRBV21-1; TRBD1 was called by the table and not checked on the DNA. TRBV21-1 is an annotated pseudogene. CDR3 size: 13 residues. CDR3 residues: CASSTRGSYEQYF. The CDR3 DNA reads as TGTGCCAGCAGCACTAGGGGCTCCTACGAGCAGTACTTC.

This chain connects TRBV12-3 or TRBV12-4 to TRBJ2-1; no reliable D call. V lost 9 bases and J 8 bases, leaving 11 bases between the germline ends. CDR3 length: 11 amino acids. The CDR3 spells CASRRVDEQFF. In DNA, the CDR3 is TGTGCCAGTCGTCGGGTAGATGAGCAGTTCTTC.

The rearrangement joins TRBV11-2 to TRBJ2-3; TRBD1 matches at 7 bases. With V trimmed by 5 bases and J by 2 bases, 7 bases remained unmatched. CDR1 is SGHAT, CDR2 FQNNGV, per germline. This CDR3 has 15 residues. The CDR3 reads CASSPTGTDTDTQYF. In nucleotides, the CDR3 is TGTGCCAGCAGCCCCACCGGGACAGACACAGATACGCAGTATTTT.